This TCR beta chain was sequenced for a study of T cells after yellow fever vaccination. In its sample, this clonotype was seen many times. Study-wide findings and caveats: Researchers report a weaker secondary response that nonetheless peaked faster, day 5 versus 15.

TCRdb used MiXCR to reprocess the 5' RACE reads, holding one entry per CDR3 protein. The data hold about 13,000 distinct CDR3 sequences, with more than 4.5% observed a single time. The CDR3 is made up of 15 amino acids. CDR1 and CDR2 (germline): LGHNA, YNFKEQ. The ends lost 4 bases at V and 8 bases at J; junction bases unmatched: 7. This material consisted of PBMCs, either bulk or a sorted T-cell subset (CD4+, CD8+, memory, or dextramer-sorted; not recorded which), taken 45 days after the yellow fever booster vaccination. This receptor was taken from a man aged 25-40 years who received the YFV17D yellow fever vaccine. The rearrangement joins TRBV4-2 to TRBJ2-1; TRBD2 aligns across 11 bases. The CDR3: CASSLGLAGYDEQFF. The CDR3 DNA sequence: TGTGCCAGCAGCCTAGGACTAGCGGGTTATGATGAGCAGTTCTTC.